Listed below are T cell receptor beta chains from one sample, sequenced in a study of blood T cell repertoires in COVID-19. The protocol was immunoSEQ multiplex PCR, while the TCRdb copy is restricted to in-frame clones and leaves out a portion. Of approximately 500,000 clones in the sample, roughly 91% are singletons; the top ten hold under 8.5%. Sequences were obtained from peripheral blood. These receptors originate from a woman aged 45-65 years with COVID-19, enrolled during active disease. Each CDR3 is given with its conserved first and last residue. A D gene is named only where the DNA matches it firmly. Size tells how often a clone was seen (once, few, many) or the class of an expanded clone, and some rows leave it out.

v_gene,j_gene,abundance,d_gene,CDR3aa,CDR3nt
TRBV10-2,TRBJ1-1,.,.,CASSDWRQLEAFF,TGCGCCAGCAGTGACTGGAGACAGCTTGAAGCTTTCTTT
TRBV5-4,TRBJ2-4,.,.,CASSLMGLSKNIQYF,TGTGCCAGCAGCTTGATGGGACTGAGCAAAAACATTCAGTACTTC
TRBV6-5,TRBJ2-2,.,.,CASLPERNGELFF,TGTGCCTCCCTGCCGGAGCGCAACGGGGAGCTGTTTTTT
TRBV5-1,TRBJ2-3,.,TRBD2,CASSFERGDTDTQYF,TGCGCCAGCAGCTTTGAGCGGGGGGACACAGATACGCAGTATTTT
TRBV4-2,TRBJ2-7,.,.,CASSPPARGLRYEQYF,TGTGCCAGCAGCCCCCCAGCGAGGGGACTCCGCTACGAGCAGTACTTC
TRBV12-2,TRBJ1-2,.,.,CASRFSLWLRQKNYGYTF,TGTGCAAGTCGCTTTTCCCTCTGGTTGAGACAGAAAAACTATGGCTACACCTTC
TRBV14,TRBJ2-1,.,.,CASSHHLVNEQFF,TGTGCCAGCAGCCATCACCTAGTCAATGAGCAGTTCTTC
TRBV5-4,TRBJ2-3,.,.,CASSSRDSADTQYF,TGTGCCAGCAGCTCACGGGACTCCGCAGATACGCAGTATTTT
TRBV5-1,TRBJ2-3,.,TRBD2,CASAGGSGGDTQYF,TGCGCCTCCGCGGGGGGGTCCGGTGGAGATACGCAGTATTTT
TRBV28,TRBJ1-6,.,.,CASSYRRDSSNSPLHF,TGTGCCAGCAGTTACAGGCGTGACAGTTCTAATTCACCCCTCCACTTT
TRBV4-2,TRBJ2-3,.,TRBD2,CASSQDPLAGGVGDTQYF,TGTGCCAGCAGCCAAGACCCGCTAGCGGGGGGCGTGGGAGATACGCAGTATTTT
TRBV5-4,TRBJ2-3,.,.,CASRPGLPTQAGTQYF,TGTGCCAGCAGGCCGGGACTTCCCACGCAGGCGGGGACGCAGTATTTT
TRBV27,TRBJ1-2,.,.,CASSLSRQAYGYTF,TGTGCCAGCAGTTTATCACGGCAGGCTTATGGCTACACCTTC
TRBV27,TRBJ2-1,.,TRBD1,CASSLSGQGNEQFF,TGTGCCAGCAGTTTATCTGGACAGGGAAATGAGCAGTTCTTC
TRBV7-8,TRBJ1-1,.,.,CASSLADGQLNTEAFF,TGTGCCAGCAGCTTAGCGGACGGACAGCTGAACACTGAAGCTTTCTTT
TRBV28,TRBJ2-5,once,.,CASSEVAKETQYF,TGTGCCAGCAGTGAGGTGGCAAAAGAGACCCAGTACTTC
TRBV9,TRBJ2-5,.,TRBD1,CASSGTGGTQYF,TGTGCCAGCAGCGGGACAGGGGGGACCCAGTACTTC
TRBV2,TRBJ1-1,.,.,CASMSGRHTEAFF,TGTGCCAGCATGTCGGGGAGACACACTGAAGCTTTCTTT
TRBV3-1/TRBV3-2,TRBJ1-1,.,.,CASSLTGDTEAFF,TGTGCCAGCAGTCTCACCGGGGACACTGAAGCTTTCTTT
TRBV7-2,TRBJ2-5,.,TRBD1,CASTVGQGETQYF,TGTGCCAGCACCGTCGGACAGGGGGAGACCCAGTACTTC
TRBV28,TRBJ2-7,.,.,CASSPGDSYYEQYF,TGTGCCAGCAGTCCCGGGGACTCCTATTACGAGCAGTACTTC
TRBV6-6,TRBJ1-1,.,.,CASSRRDIMMNTEAFF,TGTGCCAGCAGTCGCCGGGACATCATGATGAACACTGAAGCTTTCTTT
TRBV19,TRBJ1-1,.,.,CASSPQGLIAEAFF,TGTGCCAGTAGTCCCCAGGGTCTAATCGCTGAAGCTTTCTTT
TRBV9,TRBJ1-4,.,TRBD1,CASSVRGRDEKLFF,TGTGCCAGCAGCGTTAGGGGGCGCGATGAAAAACTGTTTTTT
TRBV27,TRBJ2-7,.,.,CASSRLGGGTIYEQYF,TGTGCCAGCAGCCGCTTAGGGGGGGGGACCATCTACGAGCAGTACTTC
TRBV25-1,TRBJ2-1,.,.,CASRDTRTADNEQFF,TGTGCCAGCAGGGACACTAGGACAGCTGACAATGAGCAGTTCTTC
TRBV28,TRBJ1-2,.,.,CASSLGGLSYGYTF,TGTGCCAGCAGTTTGGGGGGGCTTAGCTATGGCTACACCTTC
TRBV21-1,TRBJ2-3,.,.,CATQPGLAGGPDTQYF,TGTGCCACCCAACCCGGGCTAGCGGGGGGCCCAGATACGCAGTATTTT
TRBV5-5,TRBJ1-5,.,TRBD1,CASTHFDRAREPQHF,TGTGCCAGCACCCACTTCGACAGGGCGAGAGAGCCCCAGCATTTT
TRBV9,TRBJ2-7,.,TRBD2,CASSPPSGGTYEQYF,TGTGCCAGCAGCCCCCCTAGCGGGGGGACCTACGAGCAGTACTTC
TRBV5-1,TRBJ2-5,.,TRBD2,CASSLELHGTSVIETQYF,TGCGCCAGCAGCTTGGAACTCCACGGGACTAGCGTTATAGAGACCCAGTACTTC
TRBV19,TRBJ2-7,once,.,CASSPHRLSSYEQYF,TGTGCCAGTAGCCCCCACAGGCTAAGCTCCTACGAGCAGTACTTC
TRBV12-2,TRBJ1-5,few,.,CASRPTPGNSNQPQHF,TGTGCAAGTCGCCCCACCCCAGGGAATAGCAATCAGCCCCAGCATTTT
TRBV5-1,TRBJ2-7,.,.,CASSLESGSYEQYF,TGCGCCAGCAGCTTGGAATCGGGGTCCTACGAGCAGTACTTC
TRBV25-1,TRBJ2-1,.,.,CASSGDNEQFF,TGTGCCAGCAGTGGAGACAATGAGCAGTTCTTC
TRBV5-5,TRBJ2-5,.,TRBD2,CASSTSGGQGRETQYF,TGTGCCAGCAGCACTAGCGGGGGACAGGGCCGAGAGACCCAGTACTTC
TRBV4-1,TRBJ2-3,.,.,CASSLGIRAGWKDTQYF,TGCGCCAGCAGCCTAGGTATCCGCGCGGGGTGGAAAGATACGCAGTATTTT
TRBV6-5,TRBJ1-2,.,TRBD1,CASTDRVGGYTF,TGTGCCAGCACCGACAGGGTTGGTGGCTACACCTTC
TRBV7-2,TRBJ2-5,.,.,CASSSHGGPAVAQYF,TGTGCCAGCAGTTCCCATGGAGGTCCCGCTGTGGCCCAGTACTTC
TRBV28,TRBJ2-7,once,TRBD1,CASSSLGDRGYEQYF,TGTGCCAGCAGTTCCTTAGGGGACAGGGGCTACGAGCAGTACTTC
TRBV12-3/TRBV12-4,TRBJ1-2,.,.,CASSLQGDYGYTF,TGTGCCAGCAGCTTACAGGGCGACTATGGCTACACCTTC
TRBV5-4,TRBJ2-5,.,.,CASSFSGQETQYF,TGTGCCAGCAGCTTTAGCGGCCAAGAGACCCAGTACTTC
TRBV9,TRBJ2-1,.,TRBD1,CASSPRDRAYNEQFF,TGTGCCAGCAGCCCACGGGACAGGGCCTACAATGAGCAGTTCTTC
TRBV7-9,TRBJ1-1,.,.,CASSFQGQTEAFF,TGTGCCAGCAGTTTTCAGGGGCAGACTGAAGCTTTCTTT
TRBV2,TRBJ1-2,.,.,CASSDRTGYTF,TGTGCCAGCAGTGATAGGACAGGCTACACCTTC
TRBV12-2,TRBJ2-1,.,.,CASRLALGLVHEQFF,TGTGCAAGTCGCTTAGCGCTGGGACTAGTCCATGAGCAGTTCTTC
TRBV5-4,TRBJ2-1,.,TRBD2,CASSPTSGGSSYNEQFF,TGTGCCAGCAGCCCAACCAGCGGGGGGAGCTCCTACAATGAGCAGTTCTTC
TRBV29-1,TRBJ2-7,.,TRBD2,CSVPRPGSGGTYEQYF,TGCAGCGTTCCCCGCCCAGGTAGCGGGGGTACCTACGAGCAGTACTTC
TRBV11-1,TRBJ1-1,.,.,CASSLQGGNTEAFF,TGTGCCAGCAGCTTACAGGGCGGGAACACTGAAGCTTTCTTT
TRBV9,TRBJ1-5,.,.,CASSVASGQPQHF,TGTGCCAGCAGCGTAGCTTCGGGGCAGCCCCAGCATTTT
TRBV7-9,TRBJ2-1,.,.,CASSLGSGAINEQFF,TGTGCCAGCAGCTTAGGTAGCGGAGCCATTAATGAGCAGTTCTTC
TRBV15,TRBJ2-7,.,TRBD2,CATSRDYGGSSYEQYF,TGTGCCACCAGCAGAGATTACGGGGGGAGCTCCTACGAGCAGTACTTC
TRBV6-5,TRBJ1-1,.,.,CASSYPAPEENTEAFF,TGTGCCAGCAGTTACCCCGCCCCCGAGGAGAACACTGAAGCTTTCTTT
TRBV5-1,TRBJ1-6,.,TRBD1,CASTPGGASYNSPLHF,TGCGCCAGCACCCCAGGGGGCGCCTCCTATAATTCACCCCTCCACTTT
TRBV11-2,TRBJ1-1,.,.,CASSSGGSGRTEAFF,TGTGCCAGCAGTTCCGGTGGATCAGGGCGGACTGAAGCTTTCTTT
TRBV4-1,TRBJ1-6,.,.,CASSQDRAYSSYNSPLHF,TGCGCCAGCAGCCAAGACCGCGCCTATAGCTCCTATAATTCACCCCTCCACTTT
TRBV5-4,TRBJ1-1,.,.,CASSLGVSGTEAFF,TGTGCCAGCAGCTTGGGCGTGTCGGGCACTGAAGCTTTCTTT
TRBV6-5,TRBJ1-5,.,.,CASSFGRALGQPQHF,TGTGCCAGCTCATTCGGCAGGGCCCTAGGGCAGCCCCAGCATTTT
TRBV7-8,TRBJ1-5,.,.,CASSLTVTNQPQHF,TGTGCCAGCAGCTTGACAGTCACCAATCAGCCCCAGCATTTT